This T cell receptor (beta chain) is drawn from a study of response to subunit inactivated influenza vaccine. MiXCR, run by TCRdb on the RT-PCR reads, gives a single entry per CDR3 protein. The sample holds about 570,000 distinct CDR3 sequences, about 10% seen once. Trimming left V 1 base short and J 4 bases short, with 10 bases between. Germline loops: CDR1 SGHRS, CDR2 YFSETQ. The length of the CDR3 is 14 residues. The same data also contributed to another study, on T cells expressing NK-cell markers. That report notes: 5'RACE template switching with UMIs generated TCR beta cDNA. From sorted CD3+CD56+NKG2C+, CD3+CD56+NKG2C- and CD3+CD56-NKG2C+ T cells came the TCR beta repertoires. Most of the eight sequenced donors tested HCMV-seropositive; one tested seronegative. The dominant NKG2C+ clonotypes represented about 1.0-7.0% of CD8+ T cells in six donors. In four donors, dominant clonotypes made up 28.3-60.1% of CD3+CD56-NKG2C+ cells.

The sample consisted of PBMCs from blood, taken on the day of vaccination. This chain links TRBV5-1 with TRBJ2-3, with D unresolved. The clonotype was recovered from a man aged 50 to 60 who received an inactivated influenza vaccine. The CDR3 DNA reads TGCGCCAGCAGCTTGTGGTCTCGCCCAGATACGCAGTATTTT. Its protein is CASSLWSRPDTQYF.